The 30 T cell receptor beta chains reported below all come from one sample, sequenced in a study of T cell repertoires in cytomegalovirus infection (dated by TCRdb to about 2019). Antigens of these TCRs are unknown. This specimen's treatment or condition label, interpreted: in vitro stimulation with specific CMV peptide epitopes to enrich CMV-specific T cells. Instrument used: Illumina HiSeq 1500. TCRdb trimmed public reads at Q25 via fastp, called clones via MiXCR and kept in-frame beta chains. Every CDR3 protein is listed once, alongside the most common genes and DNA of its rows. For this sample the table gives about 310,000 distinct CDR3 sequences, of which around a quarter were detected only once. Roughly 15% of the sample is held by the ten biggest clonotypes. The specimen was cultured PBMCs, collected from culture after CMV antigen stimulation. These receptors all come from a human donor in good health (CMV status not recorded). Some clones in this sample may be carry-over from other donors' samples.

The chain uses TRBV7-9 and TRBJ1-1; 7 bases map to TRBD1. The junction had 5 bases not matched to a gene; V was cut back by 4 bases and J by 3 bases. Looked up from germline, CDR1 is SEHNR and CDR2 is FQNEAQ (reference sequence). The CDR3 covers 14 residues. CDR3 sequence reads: CASSSIQGYTEAFF. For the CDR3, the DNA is TGTGCCAGCAGCTCGATACAGGGGTACACTGAAGCTTTCTTT.

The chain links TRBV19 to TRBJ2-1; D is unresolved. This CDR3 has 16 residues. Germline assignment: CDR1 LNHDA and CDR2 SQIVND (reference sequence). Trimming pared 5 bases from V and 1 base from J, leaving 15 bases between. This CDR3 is CASSSYGRRSYNEQFF. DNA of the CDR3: TGTGCCAGTAGTTCCTACGGACGGAGATCCTACAATGAGCAGTTCTTC. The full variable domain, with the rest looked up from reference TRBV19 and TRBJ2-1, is DGGITQSPKYLFRKEGQNVTLSCEQNLNHDAMYWYRQDPGQGLRLIYYSQIVNDFQKGDIAEGYSVSREKKESFPLTVTSAQKNPTAFYLCASSSYGRRSYNEQFFGPGTRLTVL.

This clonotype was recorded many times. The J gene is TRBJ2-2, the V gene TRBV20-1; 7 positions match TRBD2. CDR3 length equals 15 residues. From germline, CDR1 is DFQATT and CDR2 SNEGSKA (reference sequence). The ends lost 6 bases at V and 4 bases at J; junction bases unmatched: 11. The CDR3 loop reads CSAIPAGRSTGELFF. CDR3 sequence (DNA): TGCAGTGCAATCCCAGCGGGAAGGAGCACCGGGGAGCTGTTTTTT.

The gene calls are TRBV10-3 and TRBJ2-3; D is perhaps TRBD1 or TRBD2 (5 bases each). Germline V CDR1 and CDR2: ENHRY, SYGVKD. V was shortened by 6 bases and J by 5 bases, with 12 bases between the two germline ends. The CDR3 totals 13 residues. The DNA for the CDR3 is TGTGCCATCAGGGCGGGTGGGGGAGATACGCAGTATTTT. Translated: CAIRAGGGDTQYF.

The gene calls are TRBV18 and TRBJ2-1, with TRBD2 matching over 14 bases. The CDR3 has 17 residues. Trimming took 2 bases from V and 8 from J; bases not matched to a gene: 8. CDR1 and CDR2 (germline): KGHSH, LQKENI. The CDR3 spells CASSPVGTSGSGYEQFF. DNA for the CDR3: TGTGCCAGCTCACCAGTTGGGACTAGCGGGAGCGGTTATGAGCAGTTCTTC. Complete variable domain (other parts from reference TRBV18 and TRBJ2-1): NAGVMQNPRHLVRRRGQEARLRCSPMKGHSHVYWYRQLPEEGLKFMVYLQKENIIDESGMPKERFSAEFPKEGPSILRIQQVVRGDSAAYFCASSPVGTSGSGYEQFFGPGTRLTVL.

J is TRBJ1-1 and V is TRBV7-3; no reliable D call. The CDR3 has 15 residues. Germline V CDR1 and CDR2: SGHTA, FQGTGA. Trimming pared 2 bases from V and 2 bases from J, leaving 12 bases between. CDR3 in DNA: TGTGCCAGCAGCTTACGGCCACGTGGTAACACTGAAGCTTTCTTT. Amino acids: CASSLRPRGNTEAFF.

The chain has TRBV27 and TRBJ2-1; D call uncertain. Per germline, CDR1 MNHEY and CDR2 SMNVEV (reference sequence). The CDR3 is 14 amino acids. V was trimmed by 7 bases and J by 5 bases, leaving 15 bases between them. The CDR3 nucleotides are TGTGCCAGCACCTCCGTTAGAGTCGACAATGAGCAGTTCTTC. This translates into CASTSVRVDNEQFF.

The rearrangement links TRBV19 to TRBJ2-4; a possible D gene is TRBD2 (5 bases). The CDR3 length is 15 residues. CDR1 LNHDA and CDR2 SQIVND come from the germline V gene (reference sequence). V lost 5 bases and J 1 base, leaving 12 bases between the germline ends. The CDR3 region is CASSAPGSAKNIQYF. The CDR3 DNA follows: TGTGCCAGTAGTGCGCCGGGATCGGCCAAAAACATTCAGTACTTC.

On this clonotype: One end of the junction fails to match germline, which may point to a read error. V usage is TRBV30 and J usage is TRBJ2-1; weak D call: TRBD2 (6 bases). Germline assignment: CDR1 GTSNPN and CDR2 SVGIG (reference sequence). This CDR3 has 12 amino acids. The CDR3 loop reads CAWSVGGRSEHF. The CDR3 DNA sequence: TGTGCCTGGAGTGTGGGAGGTAGGTCTGAGCACTTC.

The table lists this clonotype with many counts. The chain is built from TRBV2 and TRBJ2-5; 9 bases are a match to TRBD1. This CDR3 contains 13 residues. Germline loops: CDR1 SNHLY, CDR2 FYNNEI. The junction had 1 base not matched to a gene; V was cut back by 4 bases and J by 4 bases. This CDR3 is CASSVDRGETQYF. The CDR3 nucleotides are TGTGCCAGCAGTGTGGACAGGGGAGAGACCCAGTACTTC.

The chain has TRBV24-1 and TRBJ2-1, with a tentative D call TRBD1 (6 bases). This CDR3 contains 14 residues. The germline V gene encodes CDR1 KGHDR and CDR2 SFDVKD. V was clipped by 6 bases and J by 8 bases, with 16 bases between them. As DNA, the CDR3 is TGTGCCACCAGTTCGGCAGGGGCGACGGATGAGCAGTTCTTC. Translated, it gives CATSSAGATDEQFF.

The CDR3 loop is CASSGLGTSGRNTGELFF. The CDR3 DNA reads as TGTGCCAGCAGTGGGTTGGGGACTAGCGGGAGGAACACCGGGGAGCTGTTTTTT. This chain connects TRBV28 to TRBJ2-2, with 14 bases matching TRBD2. V trimming: 5 bases; J trimming: 1 base; junction bases outside the gene matches: 6. Germline values: CDR1 MDHEN, CDR2 SYDVKM. CDR3 length: 18 amino acids.

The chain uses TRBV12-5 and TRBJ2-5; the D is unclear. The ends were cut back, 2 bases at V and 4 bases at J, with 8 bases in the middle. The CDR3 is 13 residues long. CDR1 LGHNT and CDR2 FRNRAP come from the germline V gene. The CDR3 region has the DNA TGTGCTAGTGGTTTGTTAGAGAGAGAGACCCAGTACTTC. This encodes CASGLLERETQYF.

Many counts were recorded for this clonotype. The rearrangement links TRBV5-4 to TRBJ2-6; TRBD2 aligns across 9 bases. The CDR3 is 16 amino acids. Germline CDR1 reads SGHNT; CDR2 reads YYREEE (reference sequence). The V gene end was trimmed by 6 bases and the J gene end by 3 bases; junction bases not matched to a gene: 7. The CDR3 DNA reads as TGTGCCAGCAAAGTGCGGGGGGGGCTTGGGGCCAACGTCCTGACTTTC. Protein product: CASKVRGGLGANVLTF.

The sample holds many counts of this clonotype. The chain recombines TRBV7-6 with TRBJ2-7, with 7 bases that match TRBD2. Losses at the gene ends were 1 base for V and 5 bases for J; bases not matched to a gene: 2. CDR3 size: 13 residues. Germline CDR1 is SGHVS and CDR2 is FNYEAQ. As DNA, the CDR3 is TGTGCCAGCAGCTTAGTGGCGGGGGACGAGCAGTACGTC. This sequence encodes CASSLVAGDEQYV.

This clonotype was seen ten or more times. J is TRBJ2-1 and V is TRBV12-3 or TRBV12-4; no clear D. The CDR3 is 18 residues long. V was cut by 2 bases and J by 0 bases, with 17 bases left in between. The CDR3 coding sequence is TGTGCCAGCAGTTTACGGGTGAATAGAAGAAGCTCCTACAATGAGCAGTTCTTC. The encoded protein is CASSLRVNRRSSYNEQFF.

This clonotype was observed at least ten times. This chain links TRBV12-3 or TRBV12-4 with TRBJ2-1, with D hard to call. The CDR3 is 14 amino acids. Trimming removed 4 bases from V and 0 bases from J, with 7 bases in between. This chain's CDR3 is CASSSSGSYNEQFF. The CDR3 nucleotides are TGTGCCAGCAGTTCCTCGGGCTCCTACAATGAGCAGTTCTTC.

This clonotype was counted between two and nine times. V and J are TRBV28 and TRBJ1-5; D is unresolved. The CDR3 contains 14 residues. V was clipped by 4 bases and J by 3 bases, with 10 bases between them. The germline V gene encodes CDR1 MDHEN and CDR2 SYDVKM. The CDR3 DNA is TGTGCCAGCAGTTCACATCACCTCAATCAGCCCCAGCATTTT. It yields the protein CASSSHHLNQPQHF.

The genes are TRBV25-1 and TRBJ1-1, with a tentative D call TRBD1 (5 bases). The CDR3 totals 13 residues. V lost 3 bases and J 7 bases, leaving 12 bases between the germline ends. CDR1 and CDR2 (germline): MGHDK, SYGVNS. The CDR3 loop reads CASSEVGRSEAFF. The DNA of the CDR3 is TGTGCCAGCAGTGAGGTGGGGCGAAGTGAAGCTTTCTTT.

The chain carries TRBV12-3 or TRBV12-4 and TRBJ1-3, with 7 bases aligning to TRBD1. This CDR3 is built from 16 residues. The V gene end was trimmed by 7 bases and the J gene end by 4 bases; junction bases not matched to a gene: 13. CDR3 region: CASIRDRDSAGNTIYF. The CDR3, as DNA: TGTGCCAGCATCAGAGACAGGGACAGCGCCGGAAACACCATATATTTT.

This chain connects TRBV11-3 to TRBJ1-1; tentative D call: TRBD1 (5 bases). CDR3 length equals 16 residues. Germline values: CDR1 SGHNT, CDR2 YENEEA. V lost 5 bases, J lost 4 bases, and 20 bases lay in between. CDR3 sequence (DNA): TGTGCCAGCAGCGCTCCCAGGGTCCATGTCTTCACTGAAGCTTTCTTT. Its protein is CASSAPRVHVFTEAFF.

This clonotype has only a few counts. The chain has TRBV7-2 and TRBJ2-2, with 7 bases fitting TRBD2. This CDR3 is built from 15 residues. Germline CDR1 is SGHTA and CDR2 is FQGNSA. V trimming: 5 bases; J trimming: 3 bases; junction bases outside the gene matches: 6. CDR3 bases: TGTGCCAGCAGCGGCAGCGGGATATACACCGGGGAGCTGTTTTTT. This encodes CASSGSGIYTGELFF.

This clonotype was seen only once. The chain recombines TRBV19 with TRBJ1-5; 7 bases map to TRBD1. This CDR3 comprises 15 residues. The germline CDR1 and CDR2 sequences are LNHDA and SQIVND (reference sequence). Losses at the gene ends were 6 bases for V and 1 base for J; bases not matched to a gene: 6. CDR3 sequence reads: CASRVQGLSNQPQHF. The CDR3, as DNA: TGTGCCAGTAGGGTACAGGGGTTAAGCAATCAGCCCCAGCATTTT.

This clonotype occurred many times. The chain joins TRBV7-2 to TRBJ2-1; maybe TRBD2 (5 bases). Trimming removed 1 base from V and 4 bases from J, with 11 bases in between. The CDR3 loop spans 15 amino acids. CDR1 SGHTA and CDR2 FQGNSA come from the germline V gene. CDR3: CASSLDGLGYNEQFF. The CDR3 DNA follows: TGTGCCAGCAGCTTAGACGGACTGGGGTACAATGAGCAGTTCTTC.

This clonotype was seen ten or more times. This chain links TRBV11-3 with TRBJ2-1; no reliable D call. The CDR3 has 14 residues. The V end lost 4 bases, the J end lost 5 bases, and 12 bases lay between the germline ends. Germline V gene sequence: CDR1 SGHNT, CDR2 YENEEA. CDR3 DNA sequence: TGTGCCAGCAGCTCCCCCGGAGAGAACAATGAGCAGTTCTTC. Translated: CASSSPGENNEQFF.

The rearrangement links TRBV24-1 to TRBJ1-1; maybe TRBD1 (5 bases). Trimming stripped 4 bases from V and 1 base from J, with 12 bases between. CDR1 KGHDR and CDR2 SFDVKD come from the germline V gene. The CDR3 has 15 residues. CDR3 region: CATSDTGTGNTEAFF. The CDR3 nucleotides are TGTGCCACCAGTGACACCGGGACGGGGAACACTGAAGCTTTCTTT.

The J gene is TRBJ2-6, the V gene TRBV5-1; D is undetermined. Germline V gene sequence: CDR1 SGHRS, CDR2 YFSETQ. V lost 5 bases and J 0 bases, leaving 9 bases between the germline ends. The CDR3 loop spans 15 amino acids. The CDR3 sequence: CASSFSISGANVLTF. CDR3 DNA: TGCGCCAGCAGTTTCAGCATCTCTGGGGCCAACGTCCTGACTTTC.

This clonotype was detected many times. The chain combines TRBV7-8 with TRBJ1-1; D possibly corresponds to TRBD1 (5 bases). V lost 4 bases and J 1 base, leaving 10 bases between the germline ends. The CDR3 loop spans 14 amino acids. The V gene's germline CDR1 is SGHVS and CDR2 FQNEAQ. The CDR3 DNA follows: TGTGCCAGCAGCTCTCTGGGACCGAACACTGAAGCTTTCTTT. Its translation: CASSSLGPNTEAFF. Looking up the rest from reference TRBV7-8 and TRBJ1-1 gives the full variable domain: GAGVSQSPRYKVAKRGQDVALRCDPISGHVSLFWYQQALGQGPEFLTYFQNEAQLDKSGLPSDRFFAERPEGSVSTLKIQRTQQEDSAVYLCASSSLGPNTEAFFGQGTRLTVV.

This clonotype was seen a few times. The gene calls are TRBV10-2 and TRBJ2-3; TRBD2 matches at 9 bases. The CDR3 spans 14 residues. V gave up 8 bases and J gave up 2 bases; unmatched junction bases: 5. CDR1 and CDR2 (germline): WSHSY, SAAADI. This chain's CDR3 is CASGAGGPTDTQYF. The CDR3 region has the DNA TGCGCCAGCGGGGCGGGAGGGCCCACAGATACGCAGTATTTT.

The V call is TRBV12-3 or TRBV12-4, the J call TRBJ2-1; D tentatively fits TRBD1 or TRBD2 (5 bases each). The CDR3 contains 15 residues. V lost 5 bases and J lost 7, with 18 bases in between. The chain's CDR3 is CASSPGRGAANEQFF. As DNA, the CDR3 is TGTGCCAGCAGTCCCGGTAGAGGGGCGGCAAATGAGCAGTTCTTC.